This T cell receptor (beta chain) was sequenced for a study of blood T cell repertoires in COVID-19. Background on the study: Whether acute or convalescent, the COVID-19 samples came from the United States, Italy and Spain. PBMCs, B-cell-depleted T cells, or T cells were the source of the cDNA or gDNA that made up the material.

In the original workflow: Estimated nucleated cell counts came from reference gene primer amplification. TCRdb's table, derived via immunoSEQ multiplex PCR, lists solely in-frame clones and lacks some. The D gene and trimming were derived from the DNA, and the V and J assignments and clone size from that table. The sample lists about 26,000 clones; around 67% were seen once. V dropped 6 bases and J dropped 2 bases, with 14 bases sitting between them. This CDR3 spans 14 amino acids. Germline CDR1 reads LNHDA; CDR2 reads SQIVND (reference sequence). The TCR originated in a man aged 55-75 years with active or convalescent COVID-19. The chain couples TRBV19 to TRBJ2-7; D is perhaps TRBD2 (6 bases). The material sequenced was peripheral blood. CDR3 amino acids: CASSTRGATYEQYF. CDR3 nucleotides: TGTGCCAGTAGCACTCGCGGGGCGACCTACGAGCAGTACTTC.